The 11 T cell receptor beta chains presented below share a single source sample, sequenced in a study of blood T cells in healthy people across ages. Primed by a sample-barcoded 5' primer and a J-beta primer mix, a second PCR proceeded for 7 to 11 cycles. Using its own MiXCR run on the 5' RACE reads, TCRdb lists one record per CDR3 protein. The table shows approximately 1.5 million distinct CDR3 sequences, with around 36% occurring only once. Specimen: blood. These TCRs come from a woman aged 30 to 39 in good health.

The chain has TRBV2 and TRBJ2-5; D tentatively reads TRBD1 or TRBD2 (5 bases each). The germline V gene encodes CDR1 SNHLY and CDR2 FYNNEI. Between the trimmed V and J ends, which lost 3 bases and 4 bases, there was a span of 6 bases. The CDR3 is made up of 12 amino acids. The CDR3 is CASSEGTETQYF. The DNA for the CDR3 is TGTGCCAGCAGTGAGGGGACAGAGACCCAGTACTTC. The variable domain in full, with the rest retrieved from reference TRBV2 and TRBJ2-5, is EPEVTQTPSHQVTQMGQEVILRCVPISNHLYFYWYRQILGQKVEFLVSFYNNEISEKSEIFDDQFSVERPDGSNFTLKIRSTKLEDSAMYFCASSEGTETQYFGPGTRLLVL.

The V gene is TRBV7-3, the J gene TRBJ2-1; either TRBD1 or TRBD2 may fit D (5 bases each). Germline CDR1 and CDR2: SGHTA and FQGTGA. The V end lost 4 bases, the J end lost 10 bases, and 17 bases lay between the germline ends. This CDR3 is built from 14 residues. CDR3 in DNA: TGTGCCAGCAGCTCGGGGTGGGGCTCCTACGAGCAGTTCTTC. Protein: CASSSGWGSYEQFF.

The rearrangement uses TRBV20-1 and TRBJ2-1; 7 nucleotides line up with TRBD1. V lost 4 bases to trimming and J lost 6 bases; unmatched junction nucleotides: 9. This CDR3 spans 14 amino acids. The V gene's germline CDR1 is DFQATT and CDR2 SNEGSKA (reference sequence). The CDR3 is CSATTGTARNEQFF. CDR3 nucleotide sequence: TGCAGTGCTACAACCGGGACAGCGCGCAATGAGCAGTTCTTC.

The chain combines TRBV5-6 with TRBJ2-5, with unresolved D. The CDR3 extends over 15 amino acids. V was clipped by 3 bases and J by 2 bases, with 14 bases between them. CDR1 SGHDT and CDR2 YYEEEE come from the germline V gene. The CDR3 DNA is TGTGCCAGCAGCTGGGCCCCAAGGGCGCAAGAGACCCAGTACTTC. This translates into CASSWAPRAQETQYF.

In this sample, this clonotype turned up a few times. The rearrangement joins TRBV2 to TRBJ2-1; 11 bases are a match to TRBD2. The V and J ends lost 7 bases and 0 bases, in that order; junction bases with no gene match: 11. In germline, CDR1 is SNHLY, CDR2 FYNNEI. The length of the CDR3 is 18 residues. The CDR3 is CASTEVTSGVSSYNEQFF. CDR3 bases: TGTGCCAGCACCGAGGTGACTAGCGGGGTAAGCTCCTACAATGAGCAGTTCTTC.

Worth noting for this clonotype: A much more abundant neighbour one base away suggests this may be a read error. This sequence joins TRBV29-1 and TRBJ2-7, with no clear D. The tail of the sequence fits TRBJ2-5 better, so the J call may be wrong. CDR1 and CDR2 from the germline V gene are SQVTM and ANQGSEA. The CDR3 sequence is 13 residues long. In DNA form, the CDR3 reads TGCAGCGTTGCCACGGCAAGGCCAGAGACCCAGTACTTC. Its translation: CSVATARPETQYF.

V usage is TRBV7-2 and J usage is TRBJ1-5; weak D call: TRBD1 (6 bases). The CDR3 spans 15 residues. Trimming stripped 3 bases from V and 3 bases from J, with 12 bases between. The germline gives CDR1 SGHTA, CDR2 FQGNSA. The CDR3 loop reads CASSFSAGDNQPQHF. In DNA, the CDR3 is TGTGCCAGCAGCTTCTCGGCAGGGGACAATCAGCCCCAGCATTTT. Based on the CDR3 plus reference TRBV7-2 and TRBJ1-5, the full variable domain is GAGVSQSPSNKVTEKGKDVELRCDPISGHTALYWYRQSLGQGLEFLIYFQGNSAPDKSGLPSDRFSAERTGGSVSTLTIQRTQQEDSAVYLCASSFSAGDNQPQHFGDGTRLSIL.

This clonotype has only a few counts. The V and J genes are TRBV12-3 or TRBV12-4 and TRBJ2-5, with D unclear. The CDR3 runs to 16 residues. Deletions cut 6 bases from V and 2 bases from J, with 19 bases between. DNA for the CDR3: TGTGCCAGCAGCCCGCCTTGGGCAAAAATACAAGAGACCCAGTACTTC. Translation gives CASSPPWAKIQETQYF.

The V call is TRBV20-1, the J call TRBJ1-5; D is perhaps TRBD1 (5 bases). This CDR3 comprises 12 residues. Germline CDR1 is DFQATT and CDR2 is SNEGSKA (reference sequence). CDR3 sequence: CRVKGSSQPQHF. The CDR3 nucleotides are TGCAGAGTCAAGGGGTCATCTCAGCCCCAGCATTTT.

This clonotype was seen only a few times. The chain joins TRBV7-9 to TRBJ2-3, with D tentatively TRBD2 (7 bases). CDR1 SEHNR and CDR2 FQNEAQ come from the germline V gene (reference sequence). Between the trimmed V and J ends, which lost 0 bases and 4 bases, there was a span of 14 bases. The CDR3 extends over 16 amino acids. CDR3: CASSLATQGRADTQYF. CDR3 sequence (DNA): TGTGCCAGCAGCTTAGCAACCCAGGGGAGGGCAGATACGCAGTATTTT.

The V gene is TRBV4-1, the J gene TRBJ1-2, with TRBD1 identical over 10 bases. The CDR3 loop spans 14 amino acids. Germline V lookup: CDR1 MGHRA, CDR2 YSYEKL. V was clipped by 0 bases and J by 12 bases; unmatched bases: 7. DNA for the CDR3: TGCGCCAGCAGCCAAGAGGGGACAGGGGTCGGCCACACCTTC. It is translated as CASSQEGTGVGHTF.